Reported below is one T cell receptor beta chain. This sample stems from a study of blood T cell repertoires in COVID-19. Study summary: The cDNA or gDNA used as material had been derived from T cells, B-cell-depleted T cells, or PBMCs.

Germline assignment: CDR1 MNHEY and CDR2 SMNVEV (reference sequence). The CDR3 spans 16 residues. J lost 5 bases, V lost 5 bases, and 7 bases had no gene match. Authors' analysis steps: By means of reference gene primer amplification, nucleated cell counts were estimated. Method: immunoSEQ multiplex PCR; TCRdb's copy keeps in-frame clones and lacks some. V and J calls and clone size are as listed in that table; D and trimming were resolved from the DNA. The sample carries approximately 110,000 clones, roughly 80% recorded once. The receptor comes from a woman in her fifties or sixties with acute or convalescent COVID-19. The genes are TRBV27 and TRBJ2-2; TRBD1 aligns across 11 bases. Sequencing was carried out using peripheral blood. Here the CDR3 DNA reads TGTGCCAGCAGTGCCCCGGGGACAGGGGGGACCGGGGAGCTGTTTTTT. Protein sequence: CASSAPGTGGTGELFF.